This T cell receptor (beta chain) was recovered during a study of CD8+ T cells in alopecia areata. Study-wide background: In an open-label trial, patients got 5 to 10 mg tofacitinib twice daily. Once tofacitinib had been taken for 6 to 18 months, 6 months off drug followed. Whole-study results and caveats: Mice showed TCR sharing more clearly than patients did, possibly owing to HLA.

Worth noting for this clone: Its antigen remains unidentified.

CDR1 is GTSNPN, CDR2 SVGIG, per germline (reference sequence). With 2 bases removed from V and 4 bases from J, the gap between germline ends came to 11 bases. The CDR3 covers 13 residues. RNA extraction was followed by reverse transcription into cDNA, which acted as the sequencing template. Some clones are missing from TCRdb's copy, which holds only in-frame ones; the method was immunoSEQ multiplex PCR. The repertoire holds around 250,000 clones, with under 80% as singletons. The sequence derives from a human donor with alopecia areata. The chain uses TRBV30 and TRBJ1-2; D remains unclear. The material was CD4+ T cells sorted from blood, obtained at week 0. The CDR3 protein is CAWSRGPLYGYTF. In nucleotides, the CDR3 is TGTGCCTGGAGTAGAGGTCCACTCTATGGCTACACCTTC.